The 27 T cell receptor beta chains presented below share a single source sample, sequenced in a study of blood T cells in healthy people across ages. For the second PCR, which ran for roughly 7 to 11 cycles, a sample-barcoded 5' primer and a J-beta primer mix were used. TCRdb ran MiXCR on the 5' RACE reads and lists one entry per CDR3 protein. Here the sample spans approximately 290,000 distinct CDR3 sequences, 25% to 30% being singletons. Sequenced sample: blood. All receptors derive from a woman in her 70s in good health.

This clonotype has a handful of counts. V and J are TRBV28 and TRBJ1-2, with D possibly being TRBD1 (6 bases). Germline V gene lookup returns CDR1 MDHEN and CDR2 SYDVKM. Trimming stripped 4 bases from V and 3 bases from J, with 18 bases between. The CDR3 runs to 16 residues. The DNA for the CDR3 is TGTGCCAGCAGTTCTCCCCGGGTGGGGGCTCACTATGGCTACACCTTC. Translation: CASSSPRVGAHYGYTF.

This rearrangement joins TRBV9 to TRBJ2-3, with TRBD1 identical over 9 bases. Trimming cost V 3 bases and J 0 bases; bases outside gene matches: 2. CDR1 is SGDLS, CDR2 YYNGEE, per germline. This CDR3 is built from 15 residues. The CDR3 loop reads CASSADRGSTDTQYF. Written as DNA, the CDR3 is TGTGCCAGCAGCGCGGACAGGGGTAGCACAGATACGCAGTATTTT.

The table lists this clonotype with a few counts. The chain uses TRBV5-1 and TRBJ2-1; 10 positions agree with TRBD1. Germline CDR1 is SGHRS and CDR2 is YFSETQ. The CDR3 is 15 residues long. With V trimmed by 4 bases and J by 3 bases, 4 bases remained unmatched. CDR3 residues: CASSLRTGGYNEQFF. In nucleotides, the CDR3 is TGCGCCAGCAGCCTCAGGACAGGGGGCTACAATGAGCAGTTCTTC.

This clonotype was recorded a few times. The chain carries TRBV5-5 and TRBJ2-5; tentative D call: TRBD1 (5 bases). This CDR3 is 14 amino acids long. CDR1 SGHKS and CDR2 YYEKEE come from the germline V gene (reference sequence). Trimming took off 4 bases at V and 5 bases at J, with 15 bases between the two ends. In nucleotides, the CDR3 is TGTGCCAGCAGCACATCAGGGCTCCGGGAGACCCAGTACTTC. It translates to CASSTSGLRETQYF.

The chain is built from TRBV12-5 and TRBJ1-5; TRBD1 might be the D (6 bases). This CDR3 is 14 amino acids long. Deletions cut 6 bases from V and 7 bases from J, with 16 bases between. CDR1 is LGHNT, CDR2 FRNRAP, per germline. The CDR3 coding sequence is TGTGCTAGTGGCTCGGGACAAACCACCCAGCCCCAGCATTTT. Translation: CASGSGQTTQPQHF.

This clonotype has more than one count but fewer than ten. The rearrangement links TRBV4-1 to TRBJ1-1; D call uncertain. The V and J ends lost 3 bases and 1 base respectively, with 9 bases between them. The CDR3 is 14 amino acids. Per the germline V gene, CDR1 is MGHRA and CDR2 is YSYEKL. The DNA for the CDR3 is TGCGCCAGCAGCCAGTCCCTGGGGAACACTGAAGCTTTCTTT. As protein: CASSQSLGNTEAFF.

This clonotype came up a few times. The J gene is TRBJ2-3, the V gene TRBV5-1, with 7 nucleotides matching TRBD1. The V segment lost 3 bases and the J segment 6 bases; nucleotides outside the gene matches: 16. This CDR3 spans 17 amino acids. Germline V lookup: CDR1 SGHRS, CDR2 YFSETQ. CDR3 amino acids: CASSWAEGTVTRDTQYF. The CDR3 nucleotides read TGCGCCAGCAGCTGGGCCGAGGGGACAGTCACGCGCGATACGCAGTATTTT.

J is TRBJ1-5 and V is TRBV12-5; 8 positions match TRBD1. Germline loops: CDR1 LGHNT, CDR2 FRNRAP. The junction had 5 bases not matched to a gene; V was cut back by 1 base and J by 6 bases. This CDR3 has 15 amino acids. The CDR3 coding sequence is TGTGCTAGTGGTTTGGGACAGGGGTTAGGTCAGCCCCAGCATTTT. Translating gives CASGLGQGLGQPQHF.

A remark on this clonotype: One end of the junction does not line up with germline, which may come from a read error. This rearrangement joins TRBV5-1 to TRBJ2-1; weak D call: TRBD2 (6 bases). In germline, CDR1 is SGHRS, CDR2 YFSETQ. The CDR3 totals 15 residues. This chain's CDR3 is CASTLNPGAGNGQFF. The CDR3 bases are TGCGCCAGCACTTTGAACCCCGGGGCGGGGAATGGGCAGTTCTTC.

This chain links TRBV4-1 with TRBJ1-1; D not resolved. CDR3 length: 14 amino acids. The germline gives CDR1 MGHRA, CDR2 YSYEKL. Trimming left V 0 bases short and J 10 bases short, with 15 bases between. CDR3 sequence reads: CASSQEGTARRAFF. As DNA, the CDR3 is TGCGCCAGCAGCCAAGAGGGCACGGCGCGCCGAGCTTTCTTT.

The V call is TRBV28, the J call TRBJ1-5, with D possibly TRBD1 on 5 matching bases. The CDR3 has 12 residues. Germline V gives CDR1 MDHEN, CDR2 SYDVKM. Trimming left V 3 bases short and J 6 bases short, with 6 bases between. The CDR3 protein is CASSFGGQPQHF. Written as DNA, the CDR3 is TGTGCCAGCAGTTTTGGGGGTCAGCCCCAGCATTTT.

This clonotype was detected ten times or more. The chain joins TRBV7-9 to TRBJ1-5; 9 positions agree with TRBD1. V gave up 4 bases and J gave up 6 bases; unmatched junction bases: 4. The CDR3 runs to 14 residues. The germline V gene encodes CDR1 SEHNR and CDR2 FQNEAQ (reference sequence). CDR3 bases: TGTGCCAGCAGCTCTACAGGGGGCGGTCAGCCCCAGCATTTT. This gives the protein CASSSTGGGQPQHF.

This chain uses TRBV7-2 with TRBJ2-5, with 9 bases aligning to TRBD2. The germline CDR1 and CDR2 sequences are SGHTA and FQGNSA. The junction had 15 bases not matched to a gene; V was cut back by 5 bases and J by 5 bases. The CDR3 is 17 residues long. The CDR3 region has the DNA TGTGCCAGCAGCCAGCGACTAGCGGTCAACACGAGGGAGACCCAGTACTTC. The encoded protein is CASSQRLAVNTRETQYF.

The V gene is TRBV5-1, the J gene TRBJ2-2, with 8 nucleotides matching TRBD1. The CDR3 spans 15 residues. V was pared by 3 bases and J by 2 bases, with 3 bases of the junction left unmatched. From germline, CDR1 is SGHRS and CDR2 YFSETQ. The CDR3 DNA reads TGCGCCAGCAGCTCGGGGACAGGCAACACCGGGGAGCTGTTTTTT. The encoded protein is CASSSGTGNTGELFF.

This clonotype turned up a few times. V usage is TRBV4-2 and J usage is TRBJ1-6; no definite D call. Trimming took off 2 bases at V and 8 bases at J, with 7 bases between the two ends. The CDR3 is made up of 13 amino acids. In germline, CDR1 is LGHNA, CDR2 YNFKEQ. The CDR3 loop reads CASSQSRDSPLHF. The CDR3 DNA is TGTGCCAGCAGCCAAAGCCGTGATTCACCCCTCCACTTT.

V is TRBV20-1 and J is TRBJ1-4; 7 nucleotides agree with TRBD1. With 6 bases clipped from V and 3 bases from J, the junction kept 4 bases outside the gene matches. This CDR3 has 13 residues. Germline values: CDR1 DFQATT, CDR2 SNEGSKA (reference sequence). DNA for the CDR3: TGCAGTGCCCAGGGACAGCCTAATGAAAAACTGTTTTTT. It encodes CSAQGQPNEKLFF.

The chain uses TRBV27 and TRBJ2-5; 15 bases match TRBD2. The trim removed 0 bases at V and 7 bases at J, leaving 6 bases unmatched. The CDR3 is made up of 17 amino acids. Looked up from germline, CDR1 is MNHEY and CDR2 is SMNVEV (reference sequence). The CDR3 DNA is TGTGCCAGCAGTTTATCGGGGACTAGCGGGGGGATCGGGACCCAGTACTTC. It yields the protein CASSLSGTSGGIGTQYF.

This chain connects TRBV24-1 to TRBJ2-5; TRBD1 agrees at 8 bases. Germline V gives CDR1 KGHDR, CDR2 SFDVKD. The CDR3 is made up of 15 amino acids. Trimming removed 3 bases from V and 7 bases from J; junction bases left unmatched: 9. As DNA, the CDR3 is TGTGCCACCAGTGATCCGGGACAGGACCGAGGGACCCAGTACTTC. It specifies CATSDPGQDRGTQYF.

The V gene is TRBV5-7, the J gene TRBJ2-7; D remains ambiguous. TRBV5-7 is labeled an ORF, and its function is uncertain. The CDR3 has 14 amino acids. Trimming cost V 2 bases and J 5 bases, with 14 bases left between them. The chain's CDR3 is CASSFAGTPNEQYF. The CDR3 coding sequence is TGTGCCAGCAGCTTTGCAGGCACCCCTAACGAGCAGTACTTC.

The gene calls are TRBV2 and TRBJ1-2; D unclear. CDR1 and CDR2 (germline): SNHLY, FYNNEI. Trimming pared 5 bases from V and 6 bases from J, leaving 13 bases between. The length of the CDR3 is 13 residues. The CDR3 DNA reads TGTGCCAGCAGTCAGCCTCATACGGATGGCTACACCTTC. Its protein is CASSQPHTDGYTF.

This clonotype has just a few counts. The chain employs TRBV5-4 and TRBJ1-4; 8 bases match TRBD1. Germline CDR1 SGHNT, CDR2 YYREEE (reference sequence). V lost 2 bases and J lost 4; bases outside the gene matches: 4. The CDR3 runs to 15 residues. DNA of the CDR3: TGTGCCAGCAGCTTAAAGACAGGGGTTAATGAAAAACTGTTTTTT. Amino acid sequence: CASSLKTGVNEKLFF. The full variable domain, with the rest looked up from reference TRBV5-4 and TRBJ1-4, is ETGVTQSPTHLIKTRGQQVTLRCSSQSGHNTVSWYQQALGQGPQFIFQYYREEENGRGNFPPRFSGLQFPNYSSELNVNALELDDSALYLCASSLKTGVNEKLFFGSGTQLSVL.

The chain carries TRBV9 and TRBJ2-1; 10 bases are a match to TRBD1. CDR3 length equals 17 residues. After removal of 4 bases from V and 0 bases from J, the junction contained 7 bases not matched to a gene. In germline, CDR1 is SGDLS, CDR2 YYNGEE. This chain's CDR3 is CASSLMDRGVSYNEQFF. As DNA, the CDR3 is TGTGCCAGCAGCCTAATGGACAGGGGGGTCTCCTACAATGAGCAGTTCTTC.

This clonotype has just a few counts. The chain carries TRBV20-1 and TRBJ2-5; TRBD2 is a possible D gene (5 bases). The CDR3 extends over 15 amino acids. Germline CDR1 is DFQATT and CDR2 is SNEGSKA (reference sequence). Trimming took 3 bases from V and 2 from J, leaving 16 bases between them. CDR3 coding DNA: TGCAGTGCTAGCTCCGGGCTAGCAATTCAAGAGACCCAGTACTTC. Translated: CSASSGLAIQETQYF.

In DNA form, the CDR3 reads TGTGCCAGCAGTCCGGACACTGGGGATCAGCCCCAGCATTTT. Translation gives CASSPDTGDQPQHF. The genes are TRBV28 and TRBJ1-5; D may be TRBD1 (5 bases). The V gene's germline CDR1 is MDHEN and CDR2 SYDVKM. There are 14 residues in the CDR3. V gave up 5 bases and J gave up 5 bases, with 13 bases separating them.

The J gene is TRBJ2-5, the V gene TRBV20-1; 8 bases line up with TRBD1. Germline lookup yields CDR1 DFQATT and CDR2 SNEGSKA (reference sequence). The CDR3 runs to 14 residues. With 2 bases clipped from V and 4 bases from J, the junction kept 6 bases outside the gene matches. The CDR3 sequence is CSARKLTGAETQYF. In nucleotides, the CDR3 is TGCAGTGCTAGAAAACTGACAGGGGCAGAGACCCAGTACTTC.

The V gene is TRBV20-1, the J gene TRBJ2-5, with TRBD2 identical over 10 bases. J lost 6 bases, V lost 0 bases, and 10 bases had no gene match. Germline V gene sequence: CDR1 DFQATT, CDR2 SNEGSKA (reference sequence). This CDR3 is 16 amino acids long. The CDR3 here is CSARDLPSGSGKTQYF. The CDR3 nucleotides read TGCAGTGCTAGAGATTTGCCTAGCGGGAGTGGTAAGACCCAGTACTTC.

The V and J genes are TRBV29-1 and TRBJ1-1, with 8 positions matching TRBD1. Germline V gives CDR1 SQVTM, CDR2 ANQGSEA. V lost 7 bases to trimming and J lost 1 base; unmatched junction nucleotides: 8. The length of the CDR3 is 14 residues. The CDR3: CSGKTGERNTEAFF. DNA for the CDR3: TGCAGCGGCAAGACAGGGGAGAGGAACACTGAAGCTTTCTTT. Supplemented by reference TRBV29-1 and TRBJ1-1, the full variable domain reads SAVISQKPSRDICQRGTSLTIQCQVDSQVTMMFWYRQQPGQSLTLIATANQGSEATYESGFVIDKFPISRPNLTFSTLTVSNMSPEDSSIYLCSGKTGERNTEAFFGQGTRLTVV.